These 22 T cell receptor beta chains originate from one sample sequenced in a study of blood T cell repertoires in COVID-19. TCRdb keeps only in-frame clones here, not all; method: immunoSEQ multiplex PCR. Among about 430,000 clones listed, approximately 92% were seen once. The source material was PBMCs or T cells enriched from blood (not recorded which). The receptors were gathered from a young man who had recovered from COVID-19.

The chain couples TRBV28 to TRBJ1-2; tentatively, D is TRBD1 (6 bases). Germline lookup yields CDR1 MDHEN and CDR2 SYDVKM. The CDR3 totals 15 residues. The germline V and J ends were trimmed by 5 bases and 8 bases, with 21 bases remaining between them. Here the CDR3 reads CASSLPGTLMMGYTF. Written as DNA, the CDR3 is TGTGCCAGCAGTCTACCCGGGACACTTATGATGGGCTACACCTTC.

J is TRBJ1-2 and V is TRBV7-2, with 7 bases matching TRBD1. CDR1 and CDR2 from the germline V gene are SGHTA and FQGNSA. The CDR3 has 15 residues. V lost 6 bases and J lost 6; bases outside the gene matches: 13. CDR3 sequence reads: CASSHRQGSLDGYTF. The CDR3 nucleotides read TGTGCCAGCAGTCATAGACAGGGAAGTTTGGATGGCTACACCTTC.

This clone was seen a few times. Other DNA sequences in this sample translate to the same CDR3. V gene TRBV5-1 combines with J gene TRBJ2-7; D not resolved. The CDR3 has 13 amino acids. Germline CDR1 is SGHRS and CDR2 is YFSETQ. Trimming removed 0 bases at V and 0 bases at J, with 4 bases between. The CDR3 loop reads CASSLDGSYEQYF. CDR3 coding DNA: TGCGCCAGCAGCTTGGACGGCTCCTACGAGCAGTACTTC.

The CDR3, as DNA: TGTGCCAGCAGCCGCAAGACTAGCGGAACAGATACGCAGTATTTT. This translates into CASSRKTSGTDTQYF. The chain couples TRBV27 to TRBJ2-3; 9 bases map to TRBD2. The CDR3 has 15 residues. V gave up 6 bases and J gave up 3 bases; unmatched junction bases: 7. Germline values: CDR1 MNHEY, CDR2 SMNVEV (reference sequence).

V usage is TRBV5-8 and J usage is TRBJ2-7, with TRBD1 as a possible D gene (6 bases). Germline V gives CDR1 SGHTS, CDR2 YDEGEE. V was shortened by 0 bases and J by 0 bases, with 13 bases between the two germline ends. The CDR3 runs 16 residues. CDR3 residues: CASSLDSQGSSYEQYF. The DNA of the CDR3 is TGTGCCAGCAGCTTGGACTCACAGGGAAGCTCCTACGAGCAGTACTTC.

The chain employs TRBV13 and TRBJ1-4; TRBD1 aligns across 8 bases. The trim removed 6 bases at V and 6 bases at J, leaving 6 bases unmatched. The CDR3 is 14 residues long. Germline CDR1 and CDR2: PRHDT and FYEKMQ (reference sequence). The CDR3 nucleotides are TGTGCCAGCAGACAAACAGGGGGTGATGAAAAACTGTTTTTT. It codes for CASRQTGGDEKLFF.

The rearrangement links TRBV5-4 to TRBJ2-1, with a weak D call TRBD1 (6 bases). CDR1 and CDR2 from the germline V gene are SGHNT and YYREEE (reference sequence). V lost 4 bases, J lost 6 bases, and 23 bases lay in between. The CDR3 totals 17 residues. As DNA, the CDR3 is TGTGCCAGCAGCCTCGATCCAGGGGCAGGGGTCGCCAATGAGCAGTTCTTC. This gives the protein CASSLDPGAGVANEQFF.

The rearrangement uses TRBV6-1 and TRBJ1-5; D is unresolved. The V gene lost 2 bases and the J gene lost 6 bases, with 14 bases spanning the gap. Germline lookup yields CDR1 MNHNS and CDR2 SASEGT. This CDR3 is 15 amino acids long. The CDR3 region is CASSESERYPQPQHF. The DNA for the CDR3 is TGTGCCAGCAGTGAAAGCGAGAGGTATCCTCAGCCCCAGCATTTT.

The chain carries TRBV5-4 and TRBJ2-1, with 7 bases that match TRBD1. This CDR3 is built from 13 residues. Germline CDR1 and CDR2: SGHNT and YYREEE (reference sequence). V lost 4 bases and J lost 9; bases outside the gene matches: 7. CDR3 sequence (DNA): TGTGCCAGCAGCCAAAGGGGGCTCGGTGAGCAGTTCTTC. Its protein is CASSQRGLGEQFF.

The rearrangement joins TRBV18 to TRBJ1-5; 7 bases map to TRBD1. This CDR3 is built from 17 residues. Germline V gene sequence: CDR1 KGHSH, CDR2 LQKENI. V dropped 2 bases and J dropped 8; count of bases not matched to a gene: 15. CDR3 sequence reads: CASSPMDRSGFSEPQHF. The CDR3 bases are TGTGCCAGCTCACCAATGGACAGGTCAGGGTTTTCCGAGCCCCAGCATTTT.

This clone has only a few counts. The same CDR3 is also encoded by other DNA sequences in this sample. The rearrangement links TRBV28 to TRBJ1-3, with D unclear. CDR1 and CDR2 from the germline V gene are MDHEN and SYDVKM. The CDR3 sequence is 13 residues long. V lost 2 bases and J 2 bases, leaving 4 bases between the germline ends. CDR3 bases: TGTGCCAGCAGTTTAGACACTGGAAACACCATATATTTT. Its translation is CASSLDTGNTIYF.

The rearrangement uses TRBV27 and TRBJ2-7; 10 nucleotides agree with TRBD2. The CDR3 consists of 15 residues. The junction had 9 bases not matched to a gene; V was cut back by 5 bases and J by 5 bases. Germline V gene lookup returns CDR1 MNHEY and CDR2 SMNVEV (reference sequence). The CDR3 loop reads CASSPGVSGRNEQYF. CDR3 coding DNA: TGTGCCAGCAGTCCCGGAGTTAGCGGGAGGAACGAGCAGTACTTC.

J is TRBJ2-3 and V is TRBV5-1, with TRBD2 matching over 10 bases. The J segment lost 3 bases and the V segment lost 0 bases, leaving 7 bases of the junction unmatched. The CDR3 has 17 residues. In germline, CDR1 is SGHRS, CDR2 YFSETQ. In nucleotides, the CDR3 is TGCGCCAGCAGCTTGGCCGCTAGCGGGAGAGGTACAGATACGCAGTATTTT. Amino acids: CASSLAASGRGTDTQYF.

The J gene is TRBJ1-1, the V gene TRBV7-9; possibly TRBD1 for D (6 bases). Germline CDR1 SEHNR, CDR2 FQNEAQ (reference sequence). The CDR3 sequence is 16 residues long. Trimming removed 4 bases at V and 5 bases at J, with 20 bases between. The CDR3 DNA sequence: TGTGCCAGCAGCTCAATCCCTTACAGGGCTGGGACTGAAGCTTTCTTT. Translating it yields CASSSIPYRAGTEAFF. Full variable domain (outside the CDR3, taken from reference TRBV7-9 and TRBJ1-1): DTGVSQNPRHKITKRGQNVTFRCDPISEHNRLYWYRQTLGQGPEFLTYFQNEAQLEKSRLLSDRFSAERPKGSFSTLEIQRTEQGDSAMYLCASSSIPYRAGTEAFFGQGTRLTVV.

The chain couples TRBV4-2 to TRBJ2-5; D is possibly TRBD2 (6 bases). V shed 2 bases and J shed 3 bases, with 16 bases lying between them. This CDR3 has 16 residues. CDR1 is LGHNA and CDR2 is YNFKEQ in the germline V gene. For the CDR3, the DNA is TGTGCCAGCAGCCAACTCGACGGAGGGCAAAAAGAGACCCAGTACTTC. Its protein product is CASSQLDGGQKETQYF.

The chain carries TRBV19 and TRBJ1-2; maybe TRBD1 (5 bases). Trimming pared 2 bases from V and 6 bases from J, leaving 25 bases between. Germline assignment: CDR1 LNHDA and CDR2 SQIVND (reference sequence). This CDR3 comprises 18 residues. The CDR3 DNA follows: TGTGCCAGTAGTATAAGGGCCAGGCGACAGAATCTCGGTAATGGCTACACCTTC. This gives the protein CASSIRARRQNLGNGYTF. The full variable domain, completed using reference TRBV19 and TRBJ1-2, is DGGITQSPKYLFRKEGQNVTLSCEQNLNHDAMYWYRQDPGQGLRLIYYSQIVNDFQKGDIAEGYSVSREKKESFPLTVTSAQKNPTAFYLCASSIRARRQNLGNGYTFGSGTRLTVV.

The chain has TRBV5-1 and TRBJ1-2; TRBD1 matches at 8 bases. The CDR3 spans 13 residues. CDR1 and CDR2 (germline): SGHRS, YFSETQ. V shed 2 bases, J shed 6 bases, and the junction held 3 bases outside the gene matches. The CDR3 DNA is TGCGCCAGCAGCTTCACAGGGGGTGATGGCTACACCTTC. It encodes CASSFTGGDGYTF. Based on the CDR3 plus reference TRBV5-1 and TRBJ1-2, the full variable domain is KAGVTQTPRYLIKTRGQQVTLSCSPISGHRSVSWYQQTPGQGLQFLFEYFSETQRNKGNFPGRFSGRQFSNSRSEMNVSTLELGDSALYLCASSFTGGDGYTFGSGTRLTVV.

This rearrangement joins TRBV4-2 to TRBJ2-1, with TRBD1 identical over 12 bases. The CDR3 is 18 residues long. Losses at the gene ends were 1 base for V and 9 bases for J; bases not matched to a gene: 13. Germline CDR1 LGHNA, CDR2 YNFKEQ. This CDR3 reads CASSQGFFGTGGTGEQFF. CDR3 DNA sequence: TGTGCCAGCAGCCAAGGCTTTTTCGGGACAGGGGGCACAGGTGAGCAGTTCTTC.

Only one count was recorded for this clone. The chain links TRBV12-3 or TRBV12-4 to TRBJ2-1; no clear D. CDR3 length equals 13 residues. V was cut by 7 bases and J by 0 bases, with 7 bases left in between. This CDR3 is CASMRSSYNEQFF. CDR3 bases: TGTGCCAGCATGAGGAGCTCCTACAATGAGCAGTTCTTC.

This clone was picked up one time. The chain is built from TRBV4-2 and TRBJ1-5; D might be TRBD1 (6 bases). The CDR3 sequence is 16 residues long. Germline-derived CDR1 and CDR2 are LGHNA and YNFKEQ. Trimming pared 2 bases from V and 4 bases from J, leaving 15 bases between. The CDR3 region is CASSQMGHSLNQPQHF. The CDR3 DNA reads TGTGCCAGCAGCCAAATGGGACACTCACTAAATCAGCCCCAGCATTTT.

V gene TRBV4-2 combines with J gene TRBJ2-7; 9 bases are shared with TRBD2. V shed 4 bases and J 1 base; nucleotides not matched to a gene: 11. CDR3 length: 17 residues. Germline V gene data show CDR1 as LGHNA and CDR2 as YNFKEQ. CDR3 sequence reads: CASSRETGTSYSYEQYF. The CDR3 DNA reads TGTGCCAGCAGCCGGGAAACCGGGACTAGCTATTCCTACGAGCAGTACTTC.

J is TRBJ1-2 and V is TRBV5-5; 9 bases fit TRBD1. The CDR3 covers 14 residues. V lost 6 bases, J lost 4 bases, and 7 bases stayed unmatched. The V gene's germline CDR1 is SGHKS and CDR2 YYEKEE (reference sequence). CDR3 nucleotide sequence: TGTGCCAGCAAAACGGCGACAGGGGGCTATGGCTACACCTTC. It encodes CASKTATGGYGYTF.